These 24 T cell receptor beta chains originate from one sample sequenced in a study of cytomegalovirus exposure and HLA in healthy donors. Amplification used 60 Vbeta primers and 13 Jbeta primers. Sequencing was performed with immunoSEQ multiplex PCR; in TCRdb, only in-frame clones are kept and a portion is missing. The sample gives some 190,000 clones, about 80% of which show up once; roughly 1.5% is in the top ten. The specimen was PBMCs. The receptors stem from a man between 18 and 35 years old in good health and CMV-seronegative.

The DNA for the CDR3 is TGCGCCAGCAGCCAAGAAGCTCCAGGGGACGAGAACACTGAAGCTTTCTTT. Its translation is CASSQEAPGDENTEAFF. The V and J genes are TRBV4-3 and TRBJ1-1; tentatively, D is TRBD1 (6 bases). V gave up 0 bases and J gave up 1 base, with 15 bases separating them. This CDR3 spans 17 amino acids. Germline lookup yields CDR1 LGHNA and CDR2 YSLEER.

This chain joins TRBV6-5 and TRBJ1-5; D perhaps matches TRBD1 (5 bases). Germline V gene lookup returns CDR1 MNHEY and CDR2 SVGAGI. Trimming stripped 7 bases from V and 0 bases from J, with 10 bases between. The CDR3 covers 14 residues. The CDR3, as DNA: TGTGCCAGCAAGGCAGGGCATAGCAATCAGCCCCAGCATTTT. Translation gives CASKAGHSNQPQHF.

V and J are TRBV2 and TRBJ2-1; TRBD2 aligns across 7 bases. Germline V CDR1 and CDR2: SNHLY, FYNNEI. With V trimmed by 8 bases and J by 15 bases, 10 bases remained unmatched. The CDR3 length is 11 residues. CDR3 bases: TGTGCCAGCCCCGCAGCCCGCGGGGGGTTCTTC. Protein product: CASPAARGGFF.

The gene calls are TRBV9 and TRBJ2-3; 10 nucleotides match TRBD2. The CDR3 is 15 amino acids. Trimming cost V 4 bases and J 8 bases; bases outside gene matches: 10. Germline V CDR1 and CDR2: SGDLS, YYNGEE. CDR3 residues: CASSSSGRAHLTQYF. The CDR3, as DNA: TGTGCCAGCAGCTCAAGCGGGAGGGCCCATCTTACGCAGTATTTT.

This clone showed up just a few times. V gene TRBV12-2 combines with J gene TRBJ2-3; the table's D gene call, TRBD2, was not cross checked with the DNA. TRBV12-2 is a recognized pseudogene. This CDR3 spans 16 amino acids. CDR3: CASRPRGGVDGGAQYF. The CDR3 nucleotides read TGTGCAAGTCGCCCCCGGGGGGGAGTAGACGGCGGGGCGCAGTATTTT.

In its sample, this clone was seen a few times. CDR3 nucleotide sequence: TGTGCCAGCAACCCCCTACAGGGGAACACTGAAGCTTTCTTT. Translating it yields CASNPLQGNTEAFF. The rearrangement links TRBV6-1 to TRBJ1-1; possibly TRBD1 for D (6 bases). This CDR3 region has 14 residues. Germline values: CDR1 MNHNS, CDR2 SASEGT. Trimming pared 7 bases from V and 1 base from J, leaving 13 bases between.

Details on this clone: The junction departs from germline at one end; a sequencing error may be responsible. V and J are TRBV7-9 and TRBJ1-2; 7 bases are a match to TRBD1. Germline CDR1 reads SEHNR; CDR2 reads FQNEAQ (reference sequence). CDR3 length: 17 amino acids. The CDR3 bases are TGTTCCAGCAGCACTCCCCGACAGGGTCCGGGGGACTATGGCTACACCTTC. Translation gives CSSSTPRQGPGDYGYTF.

This clone was counted a single time. The genes are TRBV30 and TRBJ2-1; 7 bases align to TRBD1. Germline-derived CDR1 and CDR2 are GTSNPN and SVGIG (reference sequence). This CDR3 is 14 amino acids long. The J segment lost 3 bases and the V segment lost 5 bases, leaving 7 bases of the junction unmatched. CDR3 sequence: CAWDRERFYNEQFF. In DNA form, the CDR3 reads TGTGCCTGGGACAGGGAAAGATTCTACAATGAGCAGTTCTTC.

The chain has TRBV4-2 and TRBJ2-5, with a weak D call TRBD2 (5 bases). The DNA end lines up better with TRBJ2-7; the J call may be wrong. The germline V gene encodes CDR1 LGHNA and CDR2 YNFKEQ. The CDR3 length is 15 residues. The CDR3 bases are TGTGCCAGCAGCCACGCCCTCAGCGGTACCTACGAGCAGTACTTC. Its translation: CASSHALSGTYEQYF.

This CDR3 reads CASSRQAGSSYEQYF. The CDR3 bases are TGTGCCAGCAGTCGTCAGGCGGGGAGCTCCTACGAGCAGTACTTC. J is TRBJ2-7 and V is TRBV6-1; D may be TRBD2 (6 bases). This CDR3 region has 15 residues. The germline V gene has CDR1 MNHNS and CDR2 SASEGT. Trimming cost V 5 bases and J 0 bases, with 14 bases left between them.

CDR3 sequence (DNA): TGCAGCGTACCCAGGGGGCGGGGGGGTTTCTTT. Its translation is CSVPRGRGGFF. The V gene is TRBV29-1, the J gene TRBJ1-1; 8 nucleotides match TRBD1. V gave up 6 bases and J gave up 13 bases; unmatched junction bases: 10. The CDR3 is 11 amino acids. Germline V lookup: CDR1 SQVTM, CDR2 ANQGSEA.

This clone was found once. V and J are TRBV28 and TRBJ2-3; 10 bases agree with TRBD2. CDR3 size: 16 residues. CDR1 and CDR2 from the germline V gene are MDHEN and SYDVKM. V trimming: 4 bases; J trimming: 5 bases; junction bases outside the gene matches: 9. The CDR3 reads CASSSPSAGGLDTQYF. For the CDR3, the DNA is TGTGCCAGCAGTTCCCCCTCAGCGGGGGGGCTAGATACGCAGTATTTT.

The DNA for the CDR3 is TGTGCCAGCACCCGCGCCCGGGGTCTTGGGGAACTGTTTTTT. Protein sequence: CASTRARGLGELFF. The V gene is TRBV11-2, the J gene TRBJ1-4; D is ambiguous. Deletions cut 7 bases from V and 12 bases from J, with 21 bases between. Germline CDR1 SGHAT, CDR2 FQNNGV. The CDR3 covers 14 residues.

This chain joins TRBV27 and TRBJ2-3; 9 positions agree with TRBD2. Unmatched junction bases numbered 7, after V lost 6 bases and J lost 3 bases. Germline CDR1 is MNHEY and CDR2 is SMNVEV (reference sequence). The CDR3 consists of 15 residues. In DNA, the CDR3 is TGTGCCAGCAGCCGACTAGCGGTCCTGACAGATACGCAGTATTTT. This sequence encodes CASSRLAVLTDTQYF.

This chain joins TRBV9 and TRBJ2-2; 9 nucleotides agree with TRBD1. There are 17 residues in the CDR3. Germline CDR1 and CDR2: SGDLS and YYNGEE. Unmatched junction bases numbered 6, after V lost 3 bases and J lost 0 bases. The DNA of the CDR3 is TGTGCCAGCAGCGAAACACAGGGGGCGCCGAACACCGGGGAGCTGTTTTTT. It encodes CASSETQGAPNTGELFF.

The chain employs TRBV4-1 and TRBJ2-4, with 9 bases that match TRBD2. Unmatched junction bases numbered 7, after V lost 3 bases and J lost 4 bases. CDR3 length: 16 amino acids. Germline CDR1 MGHRA, CDR2 YSYEKL. The CDR3 DNA follows: TGCGCCAGCAGCCAGGATAGCGGGAGTGCAAAAAACATTCAGTACTTC. Amino acids: CASSQDSGSAKNIQYF.

J is TRBJ1-2 and V is TRBV29-1; 9 bases align to TRBD1. CDR1 and CDR2 from the germline V gene are SQVTM and ANQGSEA. The J segment lost 2 bases and the V segment lost 3 bases, leaving 13 bases of the junction unmatched. The CDR3 contains 17 residues. The CDR3 DNA follows: TGCAGCGTTGATTCGGGACAGGGCCTAACTTTCAACTATGGCTACACCTTC. Amino acid sequence: CSVDSGQGLTFNYGYTF.

The chain is built from TRBV19 and TRBJ1-5; no clear D. Germline V gene data show CDR1 as LNHDA and CDR2 as SQIVND (reference sequence). Between the trimmed V and J ends, which lost 4 bases and 5 bases, there was a span of 15 bases. The CDR3 extends over 15 amino acids. The DNA for the CDR3 is TGTGCCAGTAGTAAGGCCTCCCCTCGGGATCAGCCCCAGCATTTT. It encodes CASSKASPRDQPQHF.

The V gene is TRBV7-3, the J gene TRBJ2-1; 13 bases fit TRBD2. Germline assignment: CDR1 SGHTA and CDR2 FQGTGA. V lost 3 bases to trimming and J lost 7 bases; unmatched junction nucleotides: 3. This CDR3 is built from 15 residues. DNA of the CDR3: TGTGCCAGCAGCTTGACTAGCGGGGGGTTAAATGAGCAGTTCTTC. Residues: CASSLTSGGLNEQFF.

This sequence joins TRBV27 and TRBJ2-3; D is perhaps TRBD1 (6 bases). V was clipped by 3 bases and J by 1 base, with 8 bases between them. Germline lookup yields CDR1 MNHEY and CDR2 SMNVEV (reference sequence). The CDR3 loop spans 14 amino acids. CDR3 region: CASSFRGGTDTQYF. The CDR3, as DNA: TGTGCCAGCAGTTTCAGGGGTGGCACAGATACGCAGTATTTT.

This sequence joins TRBV7-2 and TRBJ2-7, with D possibly TRBD2 on 6 matching bases. Germline CDR1 is SGHTA and CDR2 is FQGNSA. There are 16 residues in the CDR3. Trimming pared 1 base from V and 5 bases from J, leaving 18 bases between. CDR3 DNA sequence: TGTGCCAGCAGCTTAGGGGCAACTAGCACTACCGACGAGCAGTACTTC. Protein sequence: CASSLGATSTTDEQYF.

This chain links TRBV5-6 with TRBJ1-3; possibly TRBD1 for D (5 bases). Per germline, CDR1 SGHDT and CDR2 YYEEEE. The V end was cut by 2 bases, the J end by 4 bases, with 10 bases between. The CDR3 contains 14 residues. CDR3 coding DNA: TGTGCCAGCAGCTTTTCAGGGAAGGGAAACACCATATATTTT. Translation: CASSFSGKGNTIYF.

The chain links TRBV6-1 to TRBJ2-1; 7 bases align to TRBD1. V was clipped by 6 bases and J by 6 bases; unmatched bases: 5. CDR3 size: 13 residues. The germline gives CDR1 MNHNS, CDR2 SASEGT. CDR3 region: CASSWDSPNEQFF. The CDR3 nucleotides are TGTGCCAGCAGCTGGGACAGCCCCAATGAGCAGTTCTTC.

The CDR3 bases are TGCGCCAGCAGCGGAGGGACTTTACACGCTGAAGCTTTCTTT. The encoded protein is CASSGGTLHAEAFF. The chain joins TRBV5-1 to TRBJ1-1; a weak D match, TRBD1 (5 bases). CDR1 is SGHRS, CDR2 YFSETQ, per germline. V gave up 4 bases and J gave up 6 bases, with 16 bases separating them. The CDR3 totals 14 residues.